The 20 T cell receptor beta chains below were found in one sample sequenced in a study of Graves' ophthalmopathy and Graves' hyperthyroidism. Amplified TCR beta CDR3 regions were obtained using RNA transcripts as template. HTBI primers served in a first-round RT-PCR, which a second-round multiplex PCR followed. TCRdb redid the calling of the multiplex PCR reads with MiXCR, one entry per CDR3 protein. This repertoire shows hundreds of thousands of distinct CDR3 sequences, 45% to 55% found once; its top ten account for more than 45%. Material for sequencing was peripheral blood. These receptors came from an adult man with Graves' ophthalmopathy.

The CDR3 DNA follows: TGTGCCAGTAGCTCATTCAAGGGACAGGGAGTCCCATCTGGGGCCAACGTCCTGACTTTC. Its translation: CASSSFKGQGVPSGANVLTF. The rearrangement uses TRBV19 and TRBJ2-6; 9 bases match TRBD1. The CDR3 loop spans 20 amino acids. V trimming: 6 bases; J trimming: 1 base; junction bases outside the gene matches: 16. Per germline, CDR1 LNHDA and CDR2 SQIVND (reference sequence).

This chain links TRBV7-2 with TRBJ2-7, with TRBD1 identical over 7 bases. This CDR3 comprises 15 residues. Trimming removed 6 bases from V and 7 bases from J; junction bases left unmatched: 15. CDR1 is SGHTA, CDR2 FQGNSA, per germline. CDR3 sequence (DNA): TGTGCCAGCAGTTTATTTCGGCCGACAGGGTTTGAGCAGTACTTC. It translates to CASSLFRPTGFEQYF.

This clonotype was observed a few times. V and J are TRBV6-5 and TRBJ2-5; 7 nucleotides align to TRBD1. Germline lookup yields CDR1 MNHEY and CDR2 SVGAGI. J lost 5 bases, V lost 0 bases, and 3 bases had no gene match. This CDR3 is built from 14 residues. CDR3 region: CASSYSGGRETQYF. CDR3 nucleotide sequence: TGTGCCAGCAGTTACTCAGGGGGCAGGGAGACCCAGTACTTC.

This chain connects TRBV2 to TRBJ1-5; no clear D gene. This CDR3 is 15 amino acids long. The V end lost 5 bases, the J end lost 1 base, and 12 bases lay between the germline ends. Germline V gives CDR1 SNHLY, CDR2 FYNNEI. CDR3 sequence (DNA): TGTGCCAGCAGTCCCGGGCGGGTCAGCAATCAGCCCCAGCATTTT. This codes for CASSPGRVSNQPQHF.

This clonotype has more than one count but fewer than ten. V usage is TRBV7-9 and J usage is TRBJ2-2; D not resolved. Trimming removed 3 bases at V and 0 bases at J, with 8 bases between. This CDR3 contains 15 residues. Germline lookup yields CDR1 SEHNR and CDR2 FQNEAQ (reference sequence). CDR3 in amino acids: CASSLTRPNTGELFF. The CDR3 DNA is TGTGCCAGCAGCTTGACCAGGCCGAACACCGGGGAGCTGTTTTTT.

This clonotype was seen a few times. The chain is built from TRBV20-1 and TRBJ2-7; D unclear. Between the trimmed V and J ends, which lost 3 bases and 0 bases, there was a span of 9 bases. The CDR3 has 13 residues. Germline assignment: CDR1 DFQATT and CDR2 SNEGSKA (reference sequence). The CDR3 DNA reads as TGCAGTGCTAGCGTTCCACGCTCCTACGAGCAGTACTTC. Its protein is CSASVPRSYEQYF.

This clonotype was seen more than once but under ten times. CDR3 sequence reads: CASSRGLAGEPEQYF. In DNA form, the CDR3 reads TGTGCCAGCAGTCGAGGACTAGCGGGAGAGCCCGAGCAGTACTTC. The chain has TRBV4-2 and TRBJ2-7; 13 bases fit TRBD2. This CDR3 has 15 residues. Trimming took 6 bases from V and 6 from J; bases not matched to a gene: 8. The germline CDR1 and CDR2 sequences are LGHNA and YNFKEQ.

The V gene is TRBV5-5, the J gene TRBJ2-5; D gene ambiguous. The CDR3 is 14 residues long. With 2 bases removed from V and 5 bases from J, the gap between germline ends came to 13 bases. Germline V gene sequence: CDR1 SGHKS, CDR2 YYEKEE (reference sequence). The CDR3: CASSFSYGSETQYF. CDR3 nucleotides: TGTGCCAGCAGCTTCTCCTACGGCTCTGAGACCCAGTACTTC.

This chain joins TRBV20-1 and TRBJ2-2; D gene ambiguous. V lost 6 bases, J lost 6 bases, and 17 bases lay in between. This CDR3 has 14 residues. The germline gives CDR1 DFQATT, CDR2 SNEGSKA (reference sequence). CDR3 loop: CSARRLGRAGELFF. The CDR3 DNA sequence: TGCAGTGCCCGCAGGCTAGGAAGAGCCGGGGAGCTGTTTTTT.

Comments on this clonotype: A single base separates this from a much larger clone, so it may be a read error. The chain uses TRBV25-1 and TRBJ1-5, with D unresolved. V shed 2 bases and J shed 5 bases, with 7 bases lying between them. Germline V gene sequence: CDR1 MGHDK, CDR2 SYGVNS. This CDR3 comprises 13 residues. Here the CDR3 reads CASSESGDQPQHF. As DNA, the CDR3 is TGTGCCAGCAGTGAAAGTGGGGATCAGCCCCAGCATTTT. Drawing the rest from reference TRBV25-1 and TRBJ1-5, the complete variable domain is EADIYQTPRYLVIGTGKKITLECSQTMGHDKMYWYQQDPGMELHLIHYSYGVNSTEKGDLSSESTVSRIRTEHFPLTLESARPSHTSQYLCASSESGDQPQHFGDGTRLSIL.

In this sample, this clonotype turned up a few times. J is TRBJ2-7 and V is TRBV7-2; D is perhaps TRBD1 (5 bases). Trimming pared 1 base from V and 0 bases from J, leaving 10 bases between. Germline V lookup: CDR1 SGHTA, CDR2 FQGNSA. This CDR3 comprises 15 residues. DNA for the CDR3: TGTGCCAGCAGCTTAGTTCAGACAGACTCCTACGAGCAGTACTTC. This gives the protein CASSLVQTDSYEQYF.

This clonotype was seen repeatedly, ten times or more. The chain joins TRBV24-1 to TRBJ1-2, with D perhaps matching TRBD1 (5 bases). In germline, CDR1 is KGHDR, CDR2 SFDVKD. The CDR3 loop spans 14 amino acids. Trimming cost V 4 bases and J 7 bases, with 15 bases left between them. The CDR3 DNA reads TGTGCCACCAGTGACCTCGACAGACGGGGTGGCTACACCTTC. It encodes CATSDLDRRGGYTF.

The chain uses TRBV12-3 or TRBV12-4 and TRBJ2-7, with 7 nucleotides matching TRBD1. J lost 2 bases, V lost 6 bases, and 13 bases had no gene match. The CDR3 covers 16 residues. The CDR3 DNA sequence: TGTGCCAGCAGCCAAGGCCCAGGACAGGTACCCTACGAGCAGTACTTC. This encodes CASSQGPGQVPYEQYF.

This clonotype was counted only a few times. The chain couples TRBV2 to TRBJ2-5; D may be TRBD2 (6 bases). From germline, CDR1 is SNHLY and CDR2 FYNNEI. The V and J ends lost 4 bases and 5 bases respectively, with 11 bases between them. CDR3 size: 13 residues. The CDR3 nucleotides are TGTGCCAGCAGTGCAAGACTAGAGGAGACCCAGTACTTC. It specifies CASSARLEETQYF.

In DNA, the CDR3 is TGTGCCAGCAGCACCAAGGGCGCCGCGAACACCGGGGAGCTGTTTTTT. Translated: CASSTKGAANTGELFF. This chain links TRBV5-4 with TRBJ2-2, with D hard to call. The CDR3 length is 16 residues. CDR1 is SGHNT and CDR2 is YYREEE in the germline V gene (reference sequence). Trimming left V 4 bases short and J 0 bases short, with 13 bases between.

At least ten counts were recorded for this clonotype. The V call is TRBV29-1, the J call TRBJ1-4; D not certain. The CDR3 is 14 residues long. The germline gives CDR1 SQVTM, CDR2 ANQGSEA. Trimming pared 7 bases from V and 0 bases from J, leaving 12 bases between. In nucleotides, the CDR3 is TGCAGCGCTGGTGTGGCCGCAACTAATGAAAAACTGTTTTTT. It specifies CSAGVAATNEKLFF.

There are a few counts of this clonotype. The rearrangement uses TRBV9 and TRBJ2-1; D unresolved. Germline values: CDR1 SGDLS, CDR2 YYNGEE. CDR3 length equals 12 residues. The V and J ends lost 0 bases and 8 bases respectively, with 6 bases between them. CDR3 protein: CASSVDQDEQFF. The CDR3 nucleotides are TGTGCCAGCAGCGTAGATCAGGATGAGCAGTTCTTC.

Note on this clonotype: One end of the junction is discordant with germline, which a read error may explain. The genes are TRBV10-2 and TRBJ1-2, with TRBD1 matching 10 bases. The germline V gene has CDR1 WSHSY and CDR2 SAAADI. The CDR3 has 16 amino acids. The CDR3 DNA reads as TGTGCCAGCAGTGAAGCGCCGGGACAGGGGATCGGCGGCTACACCTTC. It is translated as CASSEAPGQGIGGYTF.

The chain couples TRBV9 to TRBJ1-4; no firm D call. V lost 4 bases to trimming and J lost 1 base, with 11 bases between them. Per germline, CDR1 SGDLS and CDR2 YYNGEE. This CDR3 has 15 residues. This chain's CDR3 is CASSPSSQTNEKLFF. As DNA, the CDR3 is TGTGCCAGCAGCCCGAGTTCCCAAACTAATGAAAAACTGTTTTTT.

Worth noting for this clonotype: A much larger clone sits a single nucleotide away, making a read error possible. This sequence joins TRBV29-1 and TRBJ1-2; possible D gene TRBD1, 5 bases. This CDR3 spans 14 amino acids. Trimming cost V 6 bases and J 5 bases, with 19 bases left between them. Germline lookup yields CDR1 SQVTM and CDR2 ANQGSEA. The CDR3 reads CSVVGQGFGYGYTF. DNA of the CDR3: TGCAGCGTCGTTGGCCAGGGTTTTGGGTATGGCTACACCTTC.